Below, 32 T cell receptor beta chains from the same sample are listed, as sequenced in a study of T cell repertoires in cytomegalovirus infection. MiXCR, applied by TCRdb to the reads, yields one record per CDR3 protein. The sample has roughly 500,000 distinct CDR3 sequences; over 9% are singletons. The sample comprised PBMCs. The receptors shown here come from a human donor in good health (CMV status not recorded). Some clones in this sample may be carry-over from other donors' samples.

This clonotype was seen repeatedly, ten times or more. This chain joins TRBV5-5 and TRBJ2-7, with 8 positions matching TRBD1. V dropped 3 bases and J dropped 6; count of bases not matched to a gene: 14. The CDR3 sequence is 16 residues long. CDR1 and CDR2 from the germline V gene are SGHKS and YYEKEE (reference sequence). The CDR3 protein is CASSSLTGTGPLEQYF. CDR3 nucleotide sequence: TGTGCCAGCAGCTCTCTGACAGGGACAGGACCTCTCGAGCAGTACTTC.

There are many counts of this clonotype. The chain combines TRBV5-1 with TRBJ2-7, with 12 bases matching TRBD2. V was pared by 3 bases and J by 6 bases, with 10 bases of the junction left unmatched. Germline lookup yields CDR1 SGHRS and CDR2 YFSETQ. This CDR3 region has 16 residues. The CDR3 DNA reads TGCGCCAGCAGCTCGCCAGGACTAGCGGGGCGGGGCGAGCAGTACTTC. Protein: CASSSPGLAGRGEQYF.

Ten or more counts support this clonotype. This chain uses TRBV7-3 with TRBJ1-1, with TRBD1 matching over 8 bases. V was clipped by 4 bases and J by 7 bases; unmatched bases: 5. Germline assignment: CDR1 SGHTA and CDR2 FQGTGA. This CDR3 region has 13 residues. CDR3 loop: CASSSGQGGEAFF. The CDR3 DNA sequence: TGTGCCAGCAGCTCCGGACAGGGCGGTGAAGCTTTCTTT.

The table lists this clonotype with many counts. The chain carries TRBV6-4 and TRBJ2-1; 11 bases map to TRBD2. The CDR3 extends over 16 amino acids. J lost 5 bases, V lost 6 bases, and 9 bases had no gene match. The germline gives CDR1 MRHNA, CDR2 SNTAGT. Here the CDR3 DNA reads TGTGCCAGCAGCCGGACTAGCGGGCGGAAAGACAATGAGCAGTTCTTC. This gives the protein CASSRTSGRKDNEQFF.

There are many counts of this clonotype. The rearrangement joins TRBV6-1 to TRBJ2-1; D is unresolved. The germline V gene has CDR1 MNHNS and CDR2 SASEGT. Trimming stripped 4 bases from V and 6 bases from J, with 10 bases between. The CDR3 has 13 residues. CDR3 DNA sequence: TGTGCCAGCAGTGTAGGCACAACCAATGAGCAGTTCTTC. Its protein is CASSVGTTNEQFF.

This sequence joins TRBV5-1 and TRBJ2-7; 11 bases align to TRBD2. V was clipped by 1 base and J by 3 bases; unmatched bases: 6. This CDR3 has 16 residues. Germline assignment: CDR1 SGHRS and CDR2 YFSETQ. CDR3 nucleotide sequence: TGCGCCAGCAGCTTGATCCGACTAGCGGGAAACTACGAGCAGTACTTC. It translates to CASSLIRLAGNYEQYF.

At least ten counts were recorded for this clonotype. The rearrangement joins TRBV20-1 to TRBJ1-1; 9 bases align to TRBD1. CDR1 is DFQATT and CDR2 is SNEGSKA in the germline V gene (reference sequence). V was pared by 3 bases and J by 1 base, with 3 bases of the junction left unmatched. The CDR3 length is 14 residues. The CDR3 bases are TGCAGTGCTAGGGGACAGGGTTCGAACACTGAAGCTTTCTTT. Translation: CSARGQGSNTEAFF.

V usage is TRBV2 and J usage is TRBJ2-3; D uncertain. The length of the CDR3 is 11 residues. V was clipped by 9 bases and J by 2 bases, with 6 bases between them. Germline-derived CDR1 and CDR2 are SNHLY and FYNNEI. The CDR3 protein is CASPLTDTQYF. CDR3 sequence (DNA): TGTGCCAGTCCACTCACAGATACGCAGTATTTT.

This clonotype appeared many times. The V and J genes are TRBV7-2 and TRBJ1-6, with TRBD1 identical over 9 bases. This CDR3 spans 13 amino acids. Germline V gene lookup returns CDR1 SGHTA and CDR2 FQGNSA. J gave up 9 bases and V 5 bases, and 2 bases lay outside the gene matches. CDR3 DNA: TGTGCCAGCAGCCTACAGGGGGCTTCACCCCTCCACTTT. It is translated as CASSLQGASPLHF.

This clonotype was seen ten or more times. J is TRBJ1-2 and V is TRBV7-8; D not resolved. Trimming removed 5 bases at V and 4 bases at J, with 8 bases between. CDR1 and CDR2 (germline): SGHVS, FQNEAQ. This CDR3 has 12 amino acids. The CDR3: CASSVRGYGYTF. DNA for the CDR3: TGTGCCAGCAGCGTGCGGGGCTATGGCTACACCTTC.

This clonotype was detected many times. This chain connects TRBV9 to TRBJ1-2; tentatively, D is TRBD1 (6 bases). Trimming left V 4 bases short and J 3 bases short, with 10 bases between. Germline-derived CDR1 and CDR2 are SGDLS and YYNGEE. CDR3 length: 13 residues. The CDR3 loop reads CASSKQGDYGYTF. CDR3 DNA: TGTGCCAGCAGCAAACAGGGAGACTATGGCTACACCTTC.

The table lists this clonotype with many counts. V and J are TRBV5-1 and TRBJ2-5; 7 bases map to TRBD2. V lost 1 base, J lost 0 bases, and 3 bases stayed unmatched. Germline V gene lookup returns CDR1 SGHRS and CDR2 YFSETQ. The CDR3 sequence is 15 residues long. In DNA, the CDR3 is TGCGCCAGCAGCTTGTCTAGCGGAAACCAAGAGACCCAGTACTTC. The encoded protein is CASSLSSGNQETQYF.

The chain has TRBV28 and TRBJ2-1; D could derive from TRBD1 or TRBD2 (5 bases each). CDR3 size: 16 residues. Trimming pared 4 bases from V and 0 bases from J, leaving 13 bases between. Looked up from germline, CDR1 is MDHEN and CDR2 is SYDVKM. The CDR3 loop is CASSSYGTDSYNEQFF. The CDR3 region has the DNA TGTGCCAGCAGTTCCTACGGGACGGACTCCTACAATGAGCAGTTCTTC.

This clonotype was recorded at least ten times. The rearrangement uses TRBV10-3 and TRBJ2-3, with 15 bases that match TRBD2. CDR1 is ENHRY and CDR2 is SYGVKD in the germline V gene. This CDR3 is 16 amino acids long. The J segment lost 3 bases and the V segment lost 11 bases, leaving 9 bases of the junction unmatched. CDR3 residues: CAAAGTSGRNTDTQYF. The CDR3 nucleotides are TGTGCCGCCGCCGGGACTAGCGGGAGGAATACAGATACGCAGTATTTT.

This CDR3 is CASSLGWDRGSPLHF. CDR3 in DNA: TGTGCCAGCAGCTTAGGGTGGGACAGGGGATCACCCCTCCACTTT. The chain has TRBV7-8 and TRBJ1-6, with 10 bases identical to TRBD1. V lost 1 base, J lost 10 bases, and 4 bases stayed unmatched. Germline assignment: CDR1 SGHVS and CDR2 FQNEAQ. This CDR3 has 15 residues.

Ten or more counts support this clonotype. CDR3 protein: CSVEVATRGEQFF. As DNA, the CDR3 is TGCAGCGTTGAAGTCGCGACTAGGGGTGAGCAGTTCTTC. V and J are TRBV29-1 and TRBJ2-1, with a weak D call TRBD2 (6 bases). Germline lookup yields CDR1 SQVTM and CDR2 ANQGSEA. There are 13 residues in the CDR3. The ends were cut back, 1 base at V and 9 bases at J, with 13 bases in the middle.

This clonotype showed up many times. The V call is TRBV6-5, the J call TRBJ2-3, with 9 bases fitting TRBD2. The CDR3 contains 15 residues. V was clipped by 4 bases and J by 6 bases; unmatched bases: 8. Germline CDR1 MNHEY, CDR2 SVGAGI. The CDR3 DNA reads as TGTGCCAGCAGTTTCAGCGGGGGGAACCGGGATACGCAGTATTTT. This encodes CASSFSGGNRDTQYF.

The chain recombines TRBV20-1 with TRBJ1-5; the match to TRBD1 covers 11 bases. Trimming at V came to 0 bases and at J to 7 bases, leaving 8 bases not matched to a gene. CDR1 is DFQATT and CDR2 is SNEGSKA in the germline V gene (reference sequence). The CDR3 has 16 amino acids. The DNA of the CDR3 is TGCAGTGCTAGAGACCGGGACAGGGGGTACGTGCAGCCCCAGCATTTT. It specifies CSARDRDRGYVQPQHF.

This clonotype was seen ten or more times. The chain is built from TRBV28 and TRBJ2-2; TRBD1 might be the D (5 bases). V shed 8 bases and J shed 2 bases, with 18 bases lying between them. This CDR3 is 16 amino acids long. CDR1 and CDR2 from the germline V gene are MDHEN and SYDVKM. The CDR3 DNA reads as TGTGCCAGCTTTTCCCCTTGGCAGGGCAACACCGGGGAGCTGTTTTTT. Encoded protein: CASFSPWQGNTGELFF. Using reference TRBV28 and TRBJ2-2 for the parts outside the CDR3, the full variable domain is DVKVTQSSRYLVKRTGEKVFLECVQDMDHENMFWYRQDPGLGLRLIYFSYDVKMKEKGDIPEGYSVSREKKERFSLILESASTNQTSMYLCASFSPWQGNTGELFFGEGSRLTVL.

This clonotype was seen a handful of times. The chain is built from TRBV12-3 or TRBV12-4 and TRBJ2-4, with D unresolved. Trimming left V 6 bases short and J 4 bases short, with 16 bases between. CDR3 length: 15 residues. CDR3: CASSPGGRPKNIQYF. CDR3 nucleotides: TGTGCCAGCAGCCCCGGTGGACGACCTAAAAACATTCAGTACTTC.

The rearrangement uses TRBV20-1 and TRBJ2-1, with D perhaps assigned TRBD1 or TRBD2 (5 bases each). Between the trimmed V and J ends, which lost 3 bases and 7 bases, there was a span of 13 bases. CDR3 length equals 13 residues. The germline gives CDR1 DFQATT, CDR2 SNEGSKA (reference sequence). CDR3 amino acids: CSASRGPVNEQFF. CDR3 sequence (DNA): TGCAGTGCTAGTAGGGGACCCGTAAATGAGCAGTTCTTC.

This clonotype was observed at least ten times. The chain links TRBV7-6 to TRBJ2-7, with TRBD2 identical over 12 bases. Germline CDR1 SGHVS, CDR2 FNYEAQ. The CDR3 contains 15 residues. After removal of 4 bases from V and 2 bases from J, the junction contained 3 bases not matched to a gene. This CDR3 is CASSSRLAGAYEQYF. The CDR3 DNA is TGTGCCAGCAGCTCCCGACTAGCGGGGGCCTACGAGCAGTACTTC.

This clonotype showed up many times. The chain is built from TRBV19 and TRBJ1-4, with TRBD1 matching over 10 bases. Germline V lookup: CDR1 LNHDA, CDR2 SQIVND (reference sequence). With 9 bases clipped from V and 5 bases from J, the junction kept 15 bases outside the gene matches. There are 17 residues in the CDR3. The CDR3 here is CASGDRGRGSLNEKLFF. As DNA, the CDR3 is TGTGCCAGCGGCGACAGGGGGCGCGGAAGCCTAAATGAAAAACTGTTTTTT.

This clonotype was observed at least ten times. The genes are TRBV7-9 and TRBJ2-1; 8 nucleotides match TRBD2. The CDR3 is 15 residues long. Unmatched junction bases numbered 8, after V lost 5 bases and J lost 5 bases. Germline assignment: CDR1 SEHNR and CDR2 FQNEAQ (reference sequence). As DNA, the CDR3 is TGTGCCAGCAGCCGCCCAGCGGGAGCCCACAATGAGCAGTTCTTC. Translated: CASSRPAGAHNEQFF.

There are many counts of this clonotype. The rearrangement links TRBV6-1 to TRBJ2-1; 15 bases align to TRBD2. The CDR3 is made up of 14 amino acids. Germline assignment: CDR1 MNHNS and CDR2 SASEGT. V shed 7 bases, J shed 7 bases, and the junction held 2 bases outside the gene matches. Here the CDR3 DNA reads TGTGCCAGCAACGGACTAGCGGGAGGGAATGAGCAGTTCTTC. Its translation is CASNGLAGGNEQFF.

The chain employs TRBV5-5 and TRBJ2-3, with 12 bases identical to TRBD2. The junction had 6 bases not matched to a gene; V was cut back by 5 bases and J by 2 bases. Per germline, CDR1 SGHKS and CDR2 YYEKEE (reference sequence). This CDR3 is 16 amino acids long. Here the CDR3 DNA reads TGTGCCAGCAGGGTCCGACTAGCGGGGGACACAGATACGCAGTATTTT. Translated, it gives CASRVRLAGDTDTQYF. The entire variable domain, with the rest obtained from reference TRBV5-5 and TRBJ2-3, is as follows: DAGVTQSPTHLIKTRGQQVTLRCSPISGHKSVSWYQQVLGQGPQFIFQYYEKEERGRGNFPDRFSARQFPNYSSELNVNALLLGDSALYLCASRVRLAGDTDTQYFGPGTRLTVL.

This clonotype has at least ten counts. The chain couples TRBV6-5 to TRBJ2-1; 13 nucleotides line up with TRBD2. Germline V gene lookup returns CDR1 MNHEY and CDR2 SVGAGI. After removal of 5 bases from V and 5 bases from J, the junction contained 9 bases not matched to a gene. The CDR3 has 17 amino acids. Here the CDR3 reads CASSASPGTSGDNEQFF. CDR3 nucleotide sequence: TGTGCCAGCAGTGCCTCCCCCGGGACTAGCGGGGACAATGAGCAGTTCTTC.

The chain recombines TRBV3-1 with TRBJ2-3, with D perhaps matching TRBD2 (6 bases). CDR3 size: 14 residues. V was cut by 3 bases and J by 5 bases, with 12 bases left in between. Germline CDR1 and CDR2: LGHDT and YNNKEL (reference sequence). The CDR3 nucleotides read TGTGCCAGCAGCCAGTCGGGGGAAGAAGATACGCAGTATTTT. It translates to CASSQSGEEDTQYF.

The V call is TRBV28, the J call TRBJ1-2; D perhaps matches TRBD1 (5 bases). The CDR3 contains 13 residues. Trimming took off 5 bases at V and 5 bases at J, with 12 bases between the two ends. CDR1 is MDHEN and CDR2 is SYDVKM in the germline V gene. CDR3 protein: CASSLPTDYGYTF. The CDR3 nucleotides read TGTGCCAGCAGTCTCCCGACAGATTATGGCTACACCTTC.

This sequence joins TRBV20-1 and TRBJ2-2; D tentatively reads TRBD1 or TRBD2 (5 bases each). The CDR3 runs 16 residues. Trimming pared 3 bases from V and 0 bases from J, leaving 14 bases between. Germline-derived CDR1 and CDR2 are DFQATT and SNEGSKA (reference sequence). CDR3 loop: CSASGQLGANTGELFF. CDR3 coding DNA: TGCAGTGCTAGCGGACAACTAGGGGCGAACACCGGGGAGCTGTTTTTT.

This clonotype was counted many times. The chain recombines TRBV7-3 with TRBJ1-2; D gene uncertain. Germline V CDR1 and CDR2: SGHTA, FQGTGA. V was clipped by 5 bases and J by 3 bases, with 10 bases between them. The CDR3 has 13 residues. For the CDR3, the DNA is TGTGCCAGCAGCCACAATTCGGACTATGGCTACACCTTC. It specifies CASSHNSDYGYTF.

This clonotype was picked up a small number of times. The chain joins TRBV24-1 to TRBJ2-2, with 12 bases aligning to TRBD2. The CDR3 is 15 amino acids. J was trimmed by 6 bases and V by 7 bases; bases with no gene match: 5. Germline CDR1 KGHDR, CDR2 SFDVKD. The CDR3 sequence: CATSRLAGAAGELFF. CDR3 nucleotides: TGTGCCACCAGCAGACTAGCGGGAGCCGCCGGGGAGCTGTTTTTT.